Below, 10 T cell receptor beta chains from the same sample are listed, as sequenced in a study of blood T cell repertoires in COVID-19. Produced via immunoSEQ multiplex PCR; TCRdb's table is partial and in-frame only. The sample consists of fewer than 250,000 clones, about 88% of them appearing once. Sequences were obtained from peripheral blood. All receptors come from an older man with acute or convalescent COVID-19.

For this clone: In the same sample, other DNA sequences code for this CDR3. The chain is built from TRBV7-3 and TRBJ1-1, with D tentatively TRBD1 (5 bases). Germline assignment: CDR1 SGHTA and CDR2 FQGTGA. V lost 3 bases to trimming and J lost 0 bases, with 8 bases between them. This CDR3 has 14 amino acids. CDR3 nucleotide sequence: TGTGCCAGCAGCTTGGGGGGAATGAACACTGAAGCTTTCTTT. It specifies CASSLGGMNTEAFF.

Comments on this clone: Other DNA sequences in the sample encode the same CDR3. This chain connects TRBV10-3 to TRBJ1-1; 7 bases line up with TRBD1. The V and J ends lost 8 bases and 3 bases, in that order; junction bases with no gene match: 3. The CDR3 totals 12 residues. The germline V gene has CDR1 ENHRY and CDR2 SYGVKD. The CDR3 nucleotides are TGTGCCATCCGACAGGGAGACACTGAAGCTTTCTTT. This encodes CAIRQGDTEAFF.

The CDR3 protein is CASMQGGNSPLHF. The CDR3 DNA is TGTGCCAGTATGCAGGGTGGTAATTCACCCCTCCACTTT. The chain combines TRBV19 with TRBJ1-6; D possibly corresponds to TRBD1 (5 bases). The CDR3 consists of 13 residues. Germline V gives CDR1 LNHDA, CDR2 SQIVND (reference sequence). V was shortened by 7 bases and J by 6 bases, with 10 bases between the two germline ends.

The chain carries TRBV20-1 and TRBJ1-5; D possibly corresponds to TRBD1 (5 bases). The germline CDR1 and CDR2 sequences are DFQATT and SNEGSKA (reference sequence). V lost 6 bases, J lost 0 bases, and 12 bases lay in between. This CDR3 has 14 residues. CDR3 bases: TGCAGTGCGAGTCAGGGTTATAGCAATCAGCCCCAGCATTTT. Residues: CSASQGYSNQPQHF.

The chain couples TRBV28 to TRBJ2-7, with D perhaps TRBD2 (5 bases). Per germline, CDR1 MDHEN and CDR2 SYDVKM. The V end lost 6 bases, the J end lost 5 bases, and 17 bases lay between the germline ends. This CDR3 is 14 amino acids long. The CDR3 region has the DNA TGTGCCAGCAGCCGGCCCGGGGAAGAGCACGAGCAGTACTTC. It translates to CASSRPGEEHEQYF.

The CDR3 bases are TGTGCCAGCAGTGGCAGACAGGGAATCATGGAGACCCAGTACTTC. Protein product: CASSGRQGIMETQYF. The chain uses TRBV28 and TRBJ2-5, with 7 positions matching TRBD1. Germline CDR1 and CDR2: MDHEN and SYDVKM. CDR3 length: 15 residues. V was clipped by 5 bases and J by 5 bases; unmatched bases: 11.

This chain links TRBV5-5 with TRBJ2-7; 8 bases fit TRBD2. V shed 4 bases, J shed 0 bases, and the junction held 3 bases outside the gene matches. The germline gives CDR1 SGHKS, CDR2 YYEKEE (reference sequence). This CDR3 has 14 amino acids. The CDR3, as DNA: TGTGCCAGCAGCCCGGGGGGGAACTCCTACGAGCAGTACTTC. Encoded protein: CASSPGGNSYEQYF.

In DNA form, the CDR3 reads TGTGCCAGCAGTCAGACAGGGGATAACAATGAGCAGTTCTTC. Translating gives CASSQTGDNNEQFF. The V call is TRBV11-3, the J call TRBJ2-1; TRBD1 agrees at 8 bases. Germline V gene data show CDR1 as SGHNT and CDR2 as YENEEA. CDR3 length equals 14 residues. V gave up 6 bases and J gave up 5 bases; unmatched junction bases: 6.

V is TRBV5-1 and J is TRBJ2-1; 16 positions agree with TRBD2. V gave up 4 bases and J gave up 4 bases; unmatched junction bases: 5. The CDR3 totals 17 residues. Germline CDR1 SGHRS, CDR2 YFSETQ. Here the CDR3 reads CASSMGLAGGLYNEQFF. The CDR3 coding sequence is TGCGCCAGCAGCATGGGACTAGCGGGAGGGTTATACAATGAGCAGTTCTTC.

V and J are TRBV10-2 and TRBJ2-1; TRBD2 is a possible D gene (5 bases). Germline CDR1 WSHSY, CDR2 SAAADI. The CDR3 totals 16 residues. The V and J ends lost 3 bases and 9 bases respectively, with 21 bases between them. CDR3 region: CASSEGSASLTSEQFF. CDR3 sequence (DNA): TGCGCCAGCAGTGAAGGGAGCGCTAGTCTAACAAGTGAGCAGTTCTTC.